Listed below are T cell receptor beta chains from one sample, sequenced in a study of PD-L1 blockade in urothelial cancer. Using immunoSEQ multiplex PCR, the repertoire was profiled, and TCRdb retains in-frame clones only, with some absent. The sample shows about 63,000 clones, 81% of them seen only once. The specimen was PBMCs, collected around atezolizumab (anti-PD-L1) treatment. Source of these receptors: an older man with urothelial cancer. Each CDR3 is given with its conserved first and last residue. Fields, in order: J gene, V gene, clone size, D gene, CDR3 protein, CDR3 DNA. A D gene is named only where the DNA matches it firmly. The size field is filled for only some rows; it gives once, few, many or a size class.

TRBJ2-5	TRBV7-9	NA	TRBD1	CASSLRTGTGGFWETQYF	TGTGCCAGCAGCTTAAGAACCGGGACAGGGGGTTTCTGGGAGACCCAGTACTTC
TRBJ2-6	TRBV5-1	NA	TRBD1	CASSPVTGAGANVLTF	TGCGCCAGCAGCCCGGTTACAGGGGCCGGGGCCAACGTCCTGACTTTC
TRBJ1-3	TRBV9	NA	TRBD1	CASSKQGAAGNTIYF	TGTGCCAGCAGCAAACAGGGGGCGGCTGGAAACACCATATATTTT
TRBJ2-7	TRBV6-5	few	NA	CASRGLLRNGYEQYF	TGTGCCAGCAGGGGTTTGCTCAGGAATGGATACGAGCAGTACTTC
TRBJ1-6	TRBV25-1	NA	NA	CASTRDTMNSPLHF	TGTGCCAGCACTAGGGACACCATGAATTCACCCCTCCACTTT
TRBJ1-2	TRBV10-1	few	NA	CASTLDRDKLYGYTF	TGCGCCAGCACATTAGACCGGGACAAGCTTTATGGCTACACCTTC
TRBJ2-7	TRBV5-1	NA	NA	CASSLLGQSSYEQYF	TGCGCCAGCAGCTTGTTAGGACAGAGCTCCTACGAGCAGTACTTC
TRBJ2-7	TRBV10-3	NA	TRBD2	CAISPQGLGYEQYF	TGTGCCATCAGCCCCCAGGGACTAGGATACGAGCAGTACTTC
TRBJ1-1	TRBV4-1	NA	NA	CASSPRSEALLNTEAFF	TGCGCCAGCAGCCCTAGGTCGGAGGCCCTTTTGAACACTGAAGCTTTCTTT
TRBJ2-7	TRBV7-8	NA	TRBD2	CASSPTSGSNEQYF	TGTGCCAGTTCGCCAACTAGCGGGAGTAACGAGCAGTACTTC
TRBJ1-2	TRBV27	NA	NA	CASSQQASYGYTF	TGTGCCAGCAGTCAACAGGCGTCCTATGGCTACACCTTC
TRBJ1-1	TRBV5-1	few	NA	CASSLVGGIRTNTEAFF	TGCGCCAGCAGCTTGGTGGGGGGGATACGAACGAACACTGAAGCTTTCTTT
TRBJ1-3	TRBV6-1	NA	NA	CASSELRGNTIYF	TGTGCCAGCAGTGAATTGAGGGGGAACACCATATATTTT
TRBJ2-7	TRBV19	NA	NA	CATASSHSYEQYF	TGTGCCACCGCTAGCTCCCACTCCTACGAGCAGTACTTC
TRBJ2-1	TRBV28	NA	TRBD1	CASGGTGGPESSYNEQFF	TGTGCCAGCGGCGGGACAGGGGGCCCGGAAAGCTCCTACAATGAGCAGTTCTTC
TRBJ1-1	TRBV5-4	NA	NA	CASSLDNWGGTEAFF	TGTGCCAGCAGCTTGGATAATTGGGGGGGGACTGAAGCTTTCTTT
TRBJ2-7	TRBV1	NA	NA	CTSTLAGNYEQYF	TGCACCAGCACACTAGCGGGGAACTACGAGCAGTACTTC
TRBJ1-2	TRBV19	NA	NA	CASTFDTVLGDGYTF	TGTGCCAGTACCTTCGACACGGTCCTAGGGGATGGCTACACCTTC